Listed here is a single TCR beta chain. The CDR3 is 17 residues long. Losses at the gene ends were 0 bases for V and 0 bases for J; bases not matched to a gene: 8. CDR1 and CDR2 (germline): MGHRA, YSYEKL. TCRdb's copy holds only in-frame clones and misses some; the assay was immunoSEQ multiplex PCR. The sample includes 65,000 to 75,000 clones, about 81% of them seen just once. These data belong to a study of blood T cell repertoires in COVID-19. This chain links TRBV4-1 with TRBJ2-7, with TRBD1 identical over 7 bases. Material for sequencing was peripheral blood. The clonotype was recovered from a man older than 75 with acute or convalescent COVID-19. The CDR3 DNA reads as TGCGCCAGCAGCCAAGATCAGGGGGTCTTAAGCTCCTACGAGCAGTACTTC. Protein: CASSQDQGVLSSYEQYF.